This T cell receptor (beta chain) was obtained from a study of T-cell reconstitution after alpha-beta-depleted transplantation in children. This clonotype was observed a few times. The library targeted TCRbeta and was prepared with unique molecular identifiers. TCRdb redid the calling of the PCR reads with MiXCR, one entry per CDR3 protein. The table shows some 500,000 distinct CDR3 sequences, with about 16% occurring only once. The origin of this receptor is a human donor who donated a stem cell graft to a child with acute lymphoblastic leukemia. The material sequenced was PBMCs from the stem cell graft donor, taken from the stem cell graft.

DNA for the CDR3: TGCGCCAGCAGCCAAACCCCGGGACTTACCTACGAGCAGTACTTC. Amino acid sequence: CASSQTPGLTYEQYF. The genes are TRBV4-1 and TRBJ2-7; tentatively, D is TRBD2 (6 bases). The V end was cut by 2 bases, the J end by 2 bases, with 13 bases between. The CDR3 is 15 residues long. Germline values: CDR1 MGHRA, CDR2 YSYEKL.